This T cell receptor beta chain was identified in a study of human T cells and chemical hapten exposure (dated by TCRdb to the early 2020s). Turning to the overall study: For sensitization, 2% DPC in acetone was applied to a roughly 2 cm by roughly 2 cm area of upper inner arm skin. Throughout the study period of around 24 weeks, patients also received therapeutic DPC doses to the scalp every week. Patch tests used Finn chambers with 0.01% DPC on the upper back, scored after 6 days by International Contact Dermatitis Research Group standards. Most of the patients in the cohort were female, and the cohort covered alopecia areata with under or over 50% scalp involvement, alopecia totalis and alopecia universalis. Libraries were combined into a pool for sequencing, and differences in TCR yield between samples came mainly from small differences in library volumes within the pool. This study followed changes in the peripheral blood TCR repertoire in vivo during primary and secondary sensitization of alopecia patients to the hapten diphenylcyclopropenone (DPC). Blood was sampled from patients pre-sensitization (week 0) and at 2, 6 and about 24 weeks after DPC sensitization. Blood for TCR sequencing was provided by twenty-nine alopecia patients at one to four time points (pre-sensitization, 2, 6 and 24 weeks). Study-wide conclusions, independent of this receptor: The number of PT1 expanded TCRs positively correlated with patch test score, significant at thresholds 8, 16 and 32 but not 4. All patients had alopecia, a presumed autoimmune disease, so their immune response might differ from that of healthy individuals. After repeated subsampling, the strength of the expansion versus patch-test correlation and the threshold at which it became significant changed. Significantly more large CDR3 similarity clusters were formed by expanded TCRs than by pre-sensitization or healthy control sets, consistent with antigen-driven responses. No change with DPC sensitization was found in the number of TCRs above 1 in 1000 frequency, and no evidence of global repertoire structure alterations was found.

This clonotype was counted at least ten times. Which antigen it targets is not known. No much larger clone is present one base from it, and per-base qualities are unavailable. The junction shows trimming of 2 bases on V and 6 bases on J, and the gene matches do not reach 2 bases of it. Counted from cysteine to phenylalanine, this CDR3 has 13 amino acids. This entry keeps only the CDR3 DNA: 39 bases, framed from base 1. The CDR1 and CDR2 encoded by the germline V gene are ENHRY and SYGVKD. Library construction relied on RACE. The run used a NextSeq 500. During library preparation, unique molecular identifiers were attached to individual cDNA molecules so that TCRs could be counted quantitatively and reproducibly. From each blood RNA sample, both TCR alpha and TCR beta chains were sequenced. Under the source paper's analysis protocol: Samples had a median of roughly 100,000 TCRs, with a range from roughly 23,224 to 700,000. V, J and CDR3 annotation of the TCR reads was performed with the Decombinator software suite. To make PS versus PT1 abundance plots, every sample was subsampled to the same number of TCRs (28,000). TCRs were defined as expanded if absent before sensitization and observed at least eight times at the 2-week time point. Using fastp trimming at Q25 and MiXCR clonotype assembly, TCRdb reanalyzed the public sequencing data and kept in-frame beta chains. When rows share a CDR3 protein, they turn into one entry using the most common DNA and genes. These V and J calls rely on TCRdb rather than the paper's analysis. This sample holds hundreds of thousands of distinct CDR3 sequences; roughly 6.3% were observed only once. 5% to 6% of the sample is taken by the ten largest.

Reading the label with the study, this specimen's time point is: patch test 2, 6 weeks after DPC sensitization. Explained via the paper, the treatment or condition label denotes: therapeutic diphenylcyclopropenone sensitization with weekly scalp DPC. At every patch-test visit, the blood draw took place before the patch test was put on. Patients were eligible if aged 18 to 70, diagnosed with alopecia and judged suitable for DPC therapy, and pregnant patients were excluded. Total RNA was extracted from unfractionated whole blood collected in Tempus Blood RNA tubes. This TCR derives from a woman between 18 and 30 years old with alopecia areata. Some clones in this sample may be carry-over from other donors' samples. The V gene is TRBV10-3 and the J gene is TRBJ1-2; TRBD1 fits 8 bases in the junction. Source: whole blood, taken in connection with sensitization to the hapten diphenylcyclopropenone (DPC). Here the CDR3 is given as CAISEGQGHGYTF. The nucleotide sequence is given as TGTGCCATCAGTGAGGGACAGGGACATGGCTACACCTTC.